This T cell receptor (beta chain) was sequenced in a study of blood T cells in healthy people across ages. This clonotype was detected a few times. Its antigen remains unknown. Study outcomes and limitations: Researchers deemed the diversity estimates from one million T cells underestimates.

Alongside a J-beta primer mix, a sample-barcoded 5' primer served in a second PCR lasting about 6 to 11 cycles. MiXCR, run by TCRdb on the 5' RACE reads, gives a single entry per CDR3 protein. The repertoire has roughly 1,100,000 distinct CDR3 sequences, around 27% of them found once; the top ten carry approximately 0.71%. The V gene lost 2 bases and the J gene lost 5 bases, with 10 bases spanning the gap. This CDR3 region has 14 residues. In germline, CDR1 is SGHAT, CDR2 FQNNGV. This same sample was also part of a study on T cells of mothers and their children.

This TCR came from a girl aged 2 to 10 in good health. The sequenced sample consisted of blood. The chain carries TRBV11-2 and TRBJ2-4; D remains unclear. CDR3 amino acids: CASSLMYQQNIQYF. The CDR3 DNA sequence: TGTGCCAGCAGCTTAATGTACCAACAAAACATTCAGTACTTC. Together with reference TRBV11-2 and TRBJ2-4, the CDR3 gives the full variable domain: EAGVAQSPRYKIIEKRQSVAFWCNPISGHATLYWYQQILGQGPKLLIQFQNNGVVDDSQLPKDRFSAERLKGVDSTLKIQPAKLEDSAVYLCASSLMYQQNIQYFGAGTRLSVL.